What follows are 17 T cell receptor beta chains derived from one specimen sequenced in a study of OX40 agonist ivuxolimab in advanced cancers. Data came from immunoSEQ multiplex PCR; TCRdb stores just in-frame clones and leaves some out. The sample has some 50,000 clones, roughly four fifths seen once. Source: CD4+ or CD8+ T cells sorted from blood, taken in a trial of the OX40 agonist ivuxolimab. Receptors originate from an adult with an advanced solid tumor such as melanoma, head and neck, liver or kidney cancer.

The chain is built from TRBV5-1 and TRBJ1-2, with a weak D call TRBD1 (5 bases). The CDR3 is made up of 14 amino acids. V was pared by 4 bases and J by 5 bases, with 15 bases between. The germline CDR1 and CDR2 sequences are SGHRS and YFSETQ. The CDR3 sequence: CASSQVGTGYGYTF. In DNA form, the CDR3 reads TGCGCCAGCAGCCAAGTCGGGACGGGGTATGGCTACACCTTC.

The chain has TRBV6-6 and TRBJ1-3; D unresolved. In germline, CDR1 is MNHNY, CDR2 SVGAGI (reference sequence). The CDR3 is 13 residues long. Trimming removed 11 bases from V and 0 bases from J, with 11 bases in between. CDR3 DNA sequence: TGTGCCGGAGGAGAGAGCTCTGGAAACACCATATATTTT. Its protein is CAGGESSGNTIYF.

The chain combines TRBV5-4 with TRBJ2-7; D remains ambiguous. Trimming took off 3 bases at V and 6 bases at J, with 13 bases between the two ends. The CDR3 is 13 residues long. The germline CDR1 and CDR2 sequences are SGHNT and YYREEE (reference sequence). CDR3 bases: TGTGCCAGCAGCTGGGAATCAGGACGCGAGCAGTACTTC. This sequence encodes CASSWESGREQYF.

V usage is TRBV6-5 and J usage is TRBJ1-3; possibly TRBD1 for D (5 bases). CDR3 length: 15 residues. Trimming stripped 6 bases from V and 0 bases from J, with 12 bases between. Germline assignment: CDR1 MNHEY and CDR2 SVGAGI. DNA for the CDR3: TGTGCCAGCAGACAGACAGTTGCCTCTGGAAACACCATATATTTT. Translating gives CASRQTVASGNTIYF.

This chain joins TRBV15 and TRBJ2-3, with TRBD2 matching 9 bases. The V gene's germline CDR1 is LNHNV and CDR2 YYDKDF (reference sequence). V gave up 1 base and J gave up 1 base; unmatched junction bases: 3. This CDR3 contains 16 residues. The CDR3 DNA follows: TGTGCCACCAGCAGAGGGCTAGCGGGGCGCACAGATACGCAGTATTTT. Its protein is CATSRGLAGRTDTQYF.

The CDR3 nucleotides are TGCGCCAGCAGCTTGGGACATTCTAACACTGAAGCTTTCTTT. Translating it yields CASSLGHSNTEAFF. The chain combines TRBV5-1 with TRBJ1-1; D gene uncertain. CDR1 and CDR2 from the germline V gene are SGHRS and YFSETQ. Trimming took 0 bases from V and 2 from J, leaving 8 bases between them. CDR3 size: 14 residues.

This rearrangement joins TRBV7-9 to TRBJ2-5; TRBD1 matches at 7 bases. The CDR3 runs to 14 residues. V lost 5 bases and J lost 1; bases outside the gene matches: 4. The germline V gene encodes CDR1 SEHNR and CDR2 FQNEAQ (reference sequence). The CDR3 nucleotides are TGTGCCAGCAGCCGAGGGGACAGCCAAGAGACCCAGTACTTC. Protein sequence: CASSRGDSQETQYF.

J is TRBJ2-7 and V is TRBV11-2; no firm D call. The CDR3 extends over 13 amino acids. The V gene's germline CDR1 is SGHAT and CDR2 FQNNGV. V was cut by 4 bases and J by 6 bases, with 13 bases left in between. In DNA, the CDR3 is TGTGCCAGCAGCTCCGGAAGATCCGCCGAGCAGTACTTC. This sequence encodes CASSSGRSAEQYF. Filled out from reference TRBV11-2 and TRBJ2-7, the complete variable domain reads EAGVAQSPRYKIIEKRQSVAFWCNPISGHATLYWYQQILGQGPKLLIQFQNNGVVDDSQLPKDRFSAERLKGVDSTLKIQPAKLEDSAVYLCASSSGRSAEQYFGPGTRLTVT.

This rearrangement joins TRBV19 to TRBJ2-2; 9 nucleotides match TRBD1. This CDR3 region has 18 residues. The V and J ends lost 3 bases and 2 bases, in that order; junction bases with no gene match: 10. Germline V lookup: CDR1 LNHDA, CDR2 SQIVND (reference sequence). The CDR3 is CASSIRTGGLTNTGELFF. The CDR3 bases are TGTGCCAGTAGTATCCGAACAGGGGGCCTAACCAACACCGGGGAGCTGTTTTTT.

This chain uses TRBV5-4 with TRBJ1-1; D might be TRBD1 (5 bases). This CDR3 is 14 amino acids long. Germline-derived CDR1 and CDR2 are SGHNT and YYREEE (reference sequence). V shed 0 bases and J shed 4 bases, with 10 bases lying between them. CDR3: CASSLEGRGTEAFF. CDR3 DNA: TGTGCCAGCAGCTTGGAGGGGAGGGGCACTGAAGCTTTCTTT.

The CDR3 loop is CASSAQITEAFF. CDR3 sequence (DNA): TGTGCCAGCAGCGCACAGATCACTGAAGCTTTCTTT. The V and J genes are TRBV11-2 and TRBJ1-1; D is uncertain. Trimming removed 5 bases from V and 4 bases from J, with 8 bases in between. This CDR3 region has 12 residues. CDR1 is SGHAT and CDR2 is FQNNGV in the germline V gene.

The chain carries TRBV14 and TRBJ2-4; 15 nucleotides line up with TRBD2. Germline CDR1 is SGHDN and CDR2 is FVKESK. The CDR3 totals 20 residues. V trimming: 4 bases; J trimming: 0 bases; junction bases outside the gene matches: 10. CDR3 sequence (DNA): TGTGCCAGCAGCCCGCTGAGGACTAGCGGGGGGGCCGGAGCCAAAAACATTCAGTACTTC. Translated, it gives CASSPLRTSGGAGAKNIQYF.

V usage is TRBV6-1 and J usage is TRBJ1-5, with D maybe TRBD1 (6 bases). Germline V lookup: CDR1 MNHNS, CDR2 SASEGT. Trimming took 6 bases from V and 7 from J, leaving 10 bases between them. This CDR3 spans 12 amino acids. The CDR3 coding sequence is TGTGCCAGCAGACAGGGTGAGCAGCCCCAGCATTTT. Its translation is CASRQGEQPQHF.

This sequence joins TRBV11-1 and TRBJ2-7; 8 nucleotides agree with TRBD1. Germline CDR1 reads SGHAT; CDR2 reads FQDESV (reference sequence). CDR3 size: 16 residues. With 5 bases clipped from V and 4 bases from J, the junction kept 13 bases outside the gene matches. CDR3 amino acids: CASSAMGRTGGYEQYF. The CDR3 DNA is TGTGCCAGCAGCGCTATGGGGAGAACAGGGGGTTACGAGCAGTACTTC.

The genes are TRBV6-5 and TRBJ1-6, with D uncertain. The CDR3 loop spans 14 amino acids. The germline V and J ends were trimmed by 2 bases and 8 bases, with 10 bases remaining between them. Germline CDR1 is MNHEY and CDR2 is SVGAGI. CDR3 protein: CASSYGSRDSPLHF. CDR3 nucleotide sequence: TGTGCCAGCAGTTACGGCAGCCGGGATTCACCCCTCCACTTT.

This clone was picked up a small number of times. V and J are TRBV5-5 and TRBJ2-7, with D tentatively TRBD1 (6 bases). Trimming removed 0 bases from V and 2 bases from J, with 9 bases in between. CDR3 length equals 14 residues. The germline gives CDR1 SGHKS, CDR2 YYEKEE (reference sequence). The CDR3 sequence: CASSLDPGAYEQYF. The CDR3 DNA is TGTGCCAGCAGCTTGGATCCAGGGGCCTACGAGCAGTACTTC.

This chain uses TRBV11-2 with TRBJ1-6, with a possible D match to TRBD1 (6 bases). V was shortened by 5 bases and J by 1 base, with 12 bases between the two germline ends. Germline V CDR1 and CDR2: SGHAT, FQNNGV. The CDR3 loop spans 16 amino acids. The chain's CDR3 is CASSLTGESYNSPLHF. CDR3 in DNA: TGTGCCAGCAGCCTGACAGGAGAGTCCTATAATTCACCCCTCCACTTT.